The 24 T cell receptor beta chains reported below all come from one sample, sequenced in a study of cytomegalovirus exposure and HLA in healthy donors. Primers included in the PCR were 60 Vbeta and 13 Jbeta primers. Sequencing was performed with immunoSEQ multiplex PCR; in TCRdb, only in-frame clones are kept and a portion is missing. Here the sample spans roughly 160,000 clones, around 80% being singletons. Sample: PBMCs. The source is a woman aged 35 to 49 in good health and CMV-seropositive.

The CDR3 region has the DNA TGTGCCAGCAGTGTCGAGGTTCCTAATGAAAAACTGTTTTTT. Protein product: CASSVEVPNEKLFF. V and J are TRBV2 and TRBJ1-4; no reliable D call. Germline V gives CDR1 SNHLY, CDR2 FYNNEI. Trimming took 4 bases from V and 3 from J, leaving 9 bases between them. The CDR3 is 14 residues long. The full variable domain, completed using reference TRBV2 and TRBJ1-4, is EPEVTQTPSHQVTQMGQEVILRCVPISNHLYFYWYRQILGQKVEFLVSFYNNEISEKSEIFDDQFSVERPDGSNFTLKIRSTKLEDSAMYFCASSVEVPNEKLFFGSGTQLSVL.

The gene calls are TRBV4-3 and TRBJ1-2, with D hard to call. The length of the CDR3 is 15 residues. Deletions cut 1 base from V and 7 bases from J, with 16 bases between. Germline values: CDR1 LGHNA, CDR2 YSLEER. The CDR3 region has the DNA TGCGCCAGCAGCCAAGTGTCAGGCTTTAGTGGTGGCTACACCTTC. Translation gives CASSQVSGFSGGYTF.

The chain joins TRBV27 to TRBJ2-7, with 7 bases identical to TRBD2. The junction had 6 bases not matched to a gene; V was cut back by 2 bases and J by 2 bases. The CDR3 is made up of 15 amino acids. Germline lookup yields CDR1 MNHEY and CDR2 SMNVEV (reference sequence). CDR3 sequence reads: CASSLKASGTYEQYF. CDR3 in DNA: TGTGCCAGCAGTTTAAAGGCTAGCGGAACCTACGAGCAGTACTTC.

This rearrangement joins TRBV5-8 to TRBJ1-5, with a tentative D call TRBD1 (5 bases). This CDR3 comprises 16 residues. The germline V gene encodes CDR1 SGHTS and CDR2 YDEGEE. V dropped 7 bases and J dropped 3 bases, with 20 bases sitting between them. CDR3 amino acids: CASSSDQGGVNQPQHF. Here the CDR3 DNA reads TGTGCCAGCTCCTCCGACCAGGGAGGGGTCAATCAGCCCCAGCATTTT.

The rearrangement joins TRBV7-3 to TRBJ2-7, with 7 bases aligning to TRBD2. This CDR3 has 13 amino acids. The V segment lost 0 bases and the J segment 9 bases; nucleotides outside the gene matches: 5. Germline V gives CDR1 SGHTA, CDR2 FQGTGA. The DNA for the CDR3 is TGTGCCAGCAGCTTAACCGGCGGGGGTGGGCAGTACTTC. Its protein product is CASSLTGGGGQYF.

The chain has TRBV9 and TRBJ2-7; no clear D. From germline, CDR1 is SGDLS and CDR2 YYNGEE. Trimming shortened V by 0 bases and J by 1 base, and 8 bases separated the two germline ends. This CDR3 comprises 14 residues. This CDR3 is CASSVGAESYEQYF. CDR3 nucleotides: TGTGCCAGCAGCGTAGGGGCAGAGTCCTACGAGCAGTACTTC.

The chain recombines TRBV7-9 with TRBJ2-7, with D perhaps matching TRBD1 (5 bases). Germline V gene data show CDR1 as SEHNR and CDR2 as FQNEAQ (reference sequence). V lost 5 bases, J lost 2 bases, and 19 bases lay in between. There are 16 residues in the CDR3. The CDR3 DNA sequence: TGTGCCAGCAGCCCCCTAGGGGCCCCCTCTACCTACGAGCAGTACTTC. Translating it yields CASSPLGAPSTYEQYF.

The chain employs TRBV2 and TRBJ2-1; TRBD2 aligns across 12 bases. Germline assignment: CDR1 SNHLY and CDR2 FYNNEI. Trimming took 6 bases from V and 9 from J; bases not matched to a gene: 15. The CDR3 is 17 amino acids. The CDR3 sequence: CASSFSRTSGKTSEQFF. Written as DNA, the CDR3 is TGTGCCAGCAGCTTCAGTCGGACTAGCGGGAAAACTAGTGAGCAGTTCTTC.

This chain connects TRBV18 to TRBJ1-1; 10 bases map to TRBD1. This CDR3 spans 14 amino acids. With 3 bases clipped from V and 7 bases from J, the junction kept 5 bases outside the gene matches. Germline V CDR1 and CDR2: KGHSH, LQKENI. The CDR3 nucleotides are TGTGCCAGCTCACCGGGACAGGGGAGTAATGAAGCTTTCTTT. This sequence encodes CASSPGQGSNEAFF.

J is TRBJ2-3 and V is TRBV14; 7 positions agree with TRBD1. Germline lookup yields CDR1 SGHDN and CDR2 FVKESK. The J segment lost 4 bases and the V segment lost 1 base, leaving 2 bases of the junction unmatched. The CDR3 contains 14 residues. The CDR3 DNA reads as TGTGCCAGCAGCCAAGGACAGGGACCAGATACGCAGTATTTT. As protein: CASSQGQGPDTQYF.

The chain uses TRBV27 and TRBJ2-1; the match to TRBD1 covers 7 bases. The V gene end was trimmed by 4 bases and the J gene end by 2 bases; junction bases not matched to a gene: 8. CDR1 and CDR2 from the germline V gene are MNHEY and SMNVEV (reference sequence). The CDR3 consists of 16 residues. The CDR3 coding sequence is TGTGCCAGCAGTTCCCCGCAGGGGGTAACCTACAATGAGCAGTTCTTC. Protein: CASSSPQGVTYNEQFF.

The CDR3: CASSFTRLADSYEQYF. CDR3 nucleotide sequence: TGCGCCAGCAGCTTTACGAGACTAGCGGATTCCTACGAGCAGTACTTC. The chain couples TRBV5-1 to TRBJ2-7; 9 nucleotides agree with TRBD2. Germline CDR1 is SGHRS and CDR2 is YFSETQ. The CDR3 sequence is 16 residues long. V was pared by 2 bases and J by 1 base, with 7 bases of the junction left unmatched.

This clone came up a few times. V usage is TRBV28 and J usage is TRBJ2-3, with D maybe TRBD2 (6 bases). CDR3 length: 15 amino acids. V gave up 3 bases and J gave up 5 bases, with 15 bases separating them. Germline values: CDR1 MDHEN, CDR2 SYDVKM. This CDR3 is CASSFLGGEEDTQYF. As DNA, the CDR3 is TGTGCCAGCAGTTTTCTGGGCGGGGAGGAAGATACGCAGTATTTT.

This clone was observed a handful of times. The V call is TRBV5-4, the J call TRBJ1-1; D is possibly TRBD1 (5 bases). Between the trimmed V and J ends, which lost 5 bases and 4 bases, there was a span of 18 bases. Germline lookup yields CDR1 SGHNT and CDR2 YYREEE (reference sequence). This CDR3 is 15 amino acids long. CDR3 amino acids: CASSPSDTSGTEAFF. The CDR3 DNA reads TGTGCCAGCAGTCCGTCGGACACCTCGGGCACTGAAGCTTTCTTT.

This chain joins TRBV4-3 and TRBJ1-4, with TRBD1 matching over 8 bases. Unmatched junction bases numbered 9, after V lost 2 bases and J lost 7 bases. CDR1 LGHNA and CDR2 YSLEER come from the germline V gene. The CDR3 sequence is 16 residues long. The CDR3 loop is CASSQYTQGAGEKLFF. CDR3 sequence (DNA): TGCGCCAGCAGCCAATACACTCAGGGGGCGGGTGAAAAACTGTTTTTT.

This chain joins TRBV6-5 and TRBJ2-7; 7 positions match TRBD2. CDR3 length: 14 residues. Germline V gene sequence: CDR1 MNHEY, CDR2 SVGAGI. With 5 bases clipped from V and 7 bases from J, the junction kept 11 bases outside the gene matches. Here the CDR3 DNA reads TGTGCCAGCAGTCCTCCAGGGAGGGCGGGGGAGCAGTACTTC. Translation: CASSPPGRAGEQYF.

This clone appeared once. The rearrangement links TRBV28 to TRBJ1-1; D is ambiguous. This CDR3 is 11 amino acids long. The V and J ends lost 3 bases and 7 bases respectively, with 6 bases between them. Per germline, CDR1 MDHEN and CDR2 SYDVKM. CDR3 sequence: CASSFVNEAFF. In DNA, the CDR3 is TGTGCCAGCAGTTTTGTAAATGAAGCTTTCTTT.

V usage is TRBV19 and J usage is TRBJ2-4; 10 nucleotides align to TRBD2. V lost 9 bases, J lost 3 bases, and 17 bases stayed unmatched. Germline V gene sequence: CDR1 LNHDA, CDR2 SQIVND (reference sequence). This CDR3 has 18 amino acids. The CDR3 loop is CASTPGLAGVLGKNIQYF. In DNA, the CDR3 is TGTGCCAGCACCCCGGGCCTAGCGGGAGTGTTGGGCAAAAACATTCAGTACTTC.

The V gene is TRBV9, the J gene TRBJ1-2, with a tentative D call TRBD1 (5 bases). The germline V and J ends were trimmed by 3 bases and 8 bases, with 20 bases remaining between them. Germline loops: CDR1 SGDLS, CDR2 YYNGEE. This CDR3 comprises 15 residues. CDR3 amino acids: CASSAGAQGGRGYTF. DNA for the CDR3: TGTGCCAGCAGCGCAGGCGCCCAGGGTGGACGGGGCTACACCTTC.

The rearrangement links TRBV7-3 to TRBJ2-1; 14 bases are shared with TRBD2. This CDR3 comprises 17 residues. With V trimmed by 3 bases and J by 4 bases, 5 bases remained unmatched. CDR1 SGHTA and CDR2 FQGTGA come from the germline V gene. The CDR3 region has the DNA TGTGCCAGCAGCTTTGGACTAGCGGGAGGCCCATACAATGAGCAGTTCTTC. Its protein product is CASSFGLAGGPYNEQFF.

The rearrangement links TRBV28 to TRBJ2-7, with TRBD1 identical over 9 bases. The CDR3 consists of 15 residues. CDR1 MDHEN and CDR2 SYDVKM come from the germline V gene. V gave up 8 bases and J gave up 2 bases; unmatched junction bases: 10. The CDR3 loop reads CASPPAHRGPYEQYF. The CDR3 DNA sequence: TGTGCCAGCCCCCCCGCTCACAGGGGGCCCTACGAGCAGTACTTC.

This chain joins TRBV5-1 and TRBJ1-2, with unresolved D. V was shortened by 4 bases and J by 14 bases, with 18 bases between the two germline ends. The CDR3 sequence is 12 residues long. The germline V gene encodes CDR1 SGHRS and CDR2 YFSETQ. The CDR3 DNA sequence: TGCGCCAGCAGCCAGCAGAAGGAGCCGGCAACCTTC. Encoded protein: CASSQQKEPATF.

For this clone: The same CDR3 also results from other DNA sequences found in this sample. V gene TRBV19 combines with J gene TRBJ2-7, with TRBD2 identical over 13 bases. The CDR3 loop spans 15 amino acids. Germline V lookup: CDR1 LNHDA, CDR2 SQIVND (reference sequence). The junction had 3 bases not matched to a gene; V was cut back by 3 bases and J by 4 bases. The CDR3 coding sequence is TGTGCCAGTAGTATTGGACTAGCGGGAGTATACGAGCAGTACTTC. This encodes CASSIGLAGVYEQYF.

The chain combines TRBV28 with TRBJ1-2; 9 bases map to TRBD1. With 5 bases clipped from V and 2 bases from J, the junction kept 6 bases outside the gene matches. Looked up from germline, CDR1 is MDHEN and CDR2 is SYDVKM. The CDR3 sequence is 15 residues long. CDR3 in DNA: TGTGCCAGCAGTACCCCCGGGACAGGGAACTATGGCTACACCTTC. Its protein is CASSTPGTGNYGYTF.